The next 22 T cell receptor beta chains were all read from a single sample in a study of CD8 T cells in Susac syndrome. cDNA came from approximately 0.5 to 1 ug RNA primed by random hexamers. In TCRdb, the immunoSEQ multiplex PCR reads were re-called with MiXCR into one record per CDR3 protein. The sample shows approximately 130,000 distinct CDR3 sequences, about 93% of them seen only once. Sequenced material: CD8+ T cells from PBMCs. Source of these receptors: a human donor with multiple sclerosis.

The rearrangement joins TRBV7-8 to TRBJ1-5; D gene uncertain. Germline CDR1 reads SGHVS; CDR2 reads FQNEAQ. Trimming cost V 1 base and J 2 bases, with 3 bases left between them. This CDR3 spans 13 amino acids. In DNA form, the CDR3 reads TGTGCCAGCAGCTTAGATGGCAATCAGCCCCAGCATTTT. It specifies CASSLDGNQPQHF.

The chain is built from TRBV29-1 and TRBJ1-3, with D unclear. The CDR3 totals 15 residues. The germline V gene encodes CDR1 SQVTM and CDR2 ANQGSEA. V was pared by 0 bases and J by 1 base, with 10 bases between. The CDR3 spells CSVEDGRESGNTIYF. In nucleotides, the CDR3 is TGCAGCGTTGAAGATGGGAGAGAATCTGGAAACACCATATATTTT. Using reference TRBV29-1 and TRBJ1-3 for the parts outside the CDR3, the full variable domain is SAVISQKPSRDICQRGTSLTIQCQVDSQVTMMFWYRQQPGQSLTLIATANQGSEATYESGFVIDKFPISRPNLTFSTLTVSNMSPEDSSIYLCSVEDGRESGNTIYFGEGSWLTVV.

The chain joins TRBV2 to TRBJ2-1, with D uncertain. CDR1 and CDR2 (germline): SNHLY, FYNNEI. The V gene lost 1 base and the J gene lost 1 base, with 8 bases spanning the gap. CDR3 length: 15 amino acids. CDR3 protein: CASSEGSLSYNEQFF. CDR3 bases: TGTGCCAGCAGTGAAGGCAGTCTGTCCTACAATGAGCAGTTCTTC.

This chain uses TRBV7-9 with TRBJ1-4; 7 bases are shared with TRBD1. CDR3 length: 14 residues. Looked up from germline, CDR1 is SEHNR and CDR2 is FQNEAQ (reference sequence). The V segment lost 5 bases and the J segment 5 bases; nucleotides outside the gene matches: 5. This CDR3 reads CASSRDSLNEKLFF. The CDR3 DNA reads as TGTGCCAGCAGCCGGGACAGCCTAAATGAAAAACTGTTTTTT.

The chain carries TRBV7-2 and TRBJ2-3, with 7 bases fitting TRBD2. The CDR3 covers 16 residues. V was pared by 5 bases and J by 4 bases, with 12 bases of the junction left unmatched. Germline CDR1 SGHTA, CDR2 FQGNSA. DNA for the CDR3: TGTGCCAGCAGCCCTAGCGGACTCTCGATCCCAGATACGCAGTATTTT. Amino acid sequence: CASSPSGLSIPDTQYF.

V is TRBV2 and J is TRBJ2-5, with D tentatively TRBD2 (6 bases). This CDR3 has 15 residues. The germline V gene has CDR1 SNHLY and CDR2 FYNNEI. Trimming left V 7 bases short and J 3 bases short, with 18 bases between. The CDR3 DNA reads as TGTGCCAGCACCCCCGGAGGGGTGGGGGAAGAGACCCAGTACTTC. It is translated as CASTPGGVGEETQYF.

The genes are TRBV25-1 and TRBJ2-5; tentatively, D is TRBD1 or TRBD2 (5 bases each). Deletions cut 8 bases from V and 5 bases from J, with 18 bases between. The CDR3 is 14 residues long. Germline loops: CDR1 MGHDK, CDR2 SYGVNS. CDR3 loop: CASALWGNRETQYF. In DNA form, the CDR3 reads TGTGCCAGCGCCCTGTGGGGGAATCGGGAGACCCAGTACTTC. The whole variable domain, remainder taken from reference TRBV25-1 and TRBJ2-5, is EADIYQTPRYLVIGTGKKITLECSQTMGHDKMYWYQQDPGMELHLIHYSYGVNSTEKGDLSSESTVSRIRTEHFPLTLESARPSHTSQYLCASALWGNRETQYFGPGTRLLVL.

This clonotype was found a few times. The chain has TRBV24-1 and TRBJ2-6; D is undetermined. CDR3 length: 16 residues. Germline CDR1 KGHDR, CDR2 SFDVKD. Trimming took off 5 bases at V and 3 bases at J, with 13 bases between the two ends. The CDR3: CATSGGTPDGANVLTF. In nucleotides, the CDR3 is TGTGCCACCAGTGGCGGAACCCCCGATGGGGCCAACGTCCTGACTTTC.

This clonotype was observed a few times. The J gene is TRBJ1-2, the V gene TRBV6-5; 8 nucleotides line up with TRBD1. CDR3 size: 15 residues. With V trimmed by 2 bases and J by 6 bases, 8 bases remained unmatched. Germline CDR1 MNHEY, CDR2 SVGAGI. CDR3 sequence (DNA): TGTGCCAGCAGTTACGGTTCCGGGACAGGTCATGGCTACACCTTC. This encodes CASSYGSGTGHGYTF.

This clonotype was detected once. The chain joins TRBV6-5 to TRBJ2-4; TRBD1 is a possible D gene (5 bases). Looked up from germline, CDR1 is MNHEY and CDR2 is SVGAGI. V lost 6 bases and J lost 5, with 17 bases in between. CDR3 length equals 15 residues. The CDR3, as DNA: TGTGCCAGCAGCTCCCCCCTGGGGCTCGAAAACATTCAGTACTTC. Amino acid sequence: CASSSPLGLENIQYF.

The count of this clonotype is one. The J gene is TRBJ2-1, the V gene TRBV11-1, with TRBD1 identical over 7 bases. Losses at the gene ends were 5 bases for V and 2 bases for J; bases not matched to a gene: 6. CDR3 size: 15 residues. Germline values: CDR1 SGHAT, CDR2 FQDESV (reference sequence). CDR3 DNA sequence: TGTGCCAGCAGCCTACAGGGGTCGGCCTACAATGAGCAGTTCTTC. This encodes CASSLQGSAYNEQFF.

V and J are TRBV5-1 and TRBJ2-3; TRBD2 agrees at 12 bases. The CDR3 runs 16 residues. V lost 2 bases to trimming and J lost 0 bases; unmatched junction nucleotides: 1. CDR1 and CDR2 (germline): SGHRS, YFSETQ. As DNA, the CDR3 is TGCGCCAGCAGCTTACTAGCGGGGGGTAGCACAGATACGCAGTATTTT. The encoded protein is CASSLLAGGSTDTQYF.

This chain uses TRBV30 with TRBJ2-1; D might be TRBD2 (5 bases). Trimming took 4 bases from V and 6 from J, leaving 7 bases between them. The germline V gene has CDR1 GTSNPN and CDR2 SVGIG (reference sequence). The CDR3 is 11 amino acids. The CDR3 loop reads CAWNRGNEQFF. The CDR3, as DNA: TGTGCCTGGAACCGGGGCAATGAGCAGTTCTTC.

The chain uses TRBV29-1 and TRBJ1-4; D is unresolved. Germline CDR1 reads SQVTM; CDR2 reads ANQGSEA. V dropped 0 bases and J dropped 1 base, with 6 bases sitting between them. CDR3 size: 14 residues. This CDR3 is CSVEDGVTNEKLFF. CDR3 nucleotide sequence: TGCAGCGTTGAAGACGGGGTAACTAATGAAAAACTGTTTTTT.

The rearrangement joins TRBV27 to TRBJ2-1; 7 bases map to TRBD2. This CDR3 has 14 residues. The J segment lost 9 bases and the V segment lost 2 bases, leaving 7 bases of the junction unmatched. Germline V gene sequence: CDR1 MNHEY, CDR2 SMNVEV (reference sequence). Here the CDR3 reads CASSLGRERIEQFF. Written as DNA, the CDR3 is TGTGCCAGCAGTTTAGGGCGGGAGAGGATTGAGCAGTTCTTC.

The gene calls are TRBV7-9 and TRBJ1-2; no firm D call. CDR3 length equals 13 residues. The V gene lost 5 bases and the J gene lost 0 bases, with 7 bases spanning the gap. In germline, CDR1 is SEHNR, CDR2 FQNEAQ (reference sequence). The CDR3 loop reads CASSPGPNYGYTF. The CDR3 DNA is TGTGCCAGCAGCCCCGGACCTAACTATGGCTACACCTTC.

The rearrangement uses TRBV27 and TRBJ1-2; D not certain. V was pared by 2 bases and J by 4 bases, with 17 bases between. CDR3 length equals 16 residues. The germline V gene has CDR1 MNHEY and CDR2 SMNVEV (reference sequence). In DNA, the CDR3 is TGTGCCAGCAGTTTACTACCTGGGTCAGACCCCTATGGCTACACCTTC. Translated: CASSLLPGSDPYGYTF.

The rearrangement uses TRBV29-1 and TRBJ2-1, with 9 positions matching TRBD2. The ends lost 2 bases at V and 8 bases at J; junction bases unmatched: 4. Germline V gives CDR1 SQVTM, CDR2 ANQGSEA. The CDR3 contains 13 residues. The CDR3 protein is CSVERLADYEQFF. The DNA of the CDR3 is TGCAGCGTTGAAAGACTAGCGGACTATGAGCAGTTCTTC.

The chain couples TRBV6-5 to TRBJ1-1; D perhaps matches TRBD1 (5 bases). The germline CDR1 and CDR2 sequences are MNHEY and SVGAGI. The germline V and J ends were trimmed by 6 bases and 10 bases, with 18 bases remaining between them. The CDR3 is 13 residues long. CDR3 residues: CASSSGAPWGAFF. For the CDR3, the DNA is TGTGCCAGCAGCTCCGGGGCTCCTTGGGGAGCTTTCTTT.

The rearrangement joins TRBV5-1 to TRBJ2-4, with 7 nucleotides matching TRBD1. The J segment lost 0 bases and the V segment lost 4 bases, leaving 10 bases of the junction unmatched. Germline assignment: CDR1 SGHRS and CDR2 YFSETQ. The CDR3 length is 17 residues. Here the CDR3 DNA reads TGCGCCAGCAGCGTGCTCCAGGGGGTTTTAGCCAAAAACATTCAGTACTTC. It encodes CASSVLQGVLAKNIQYF.

For the CDR3, the DNA is TGTGCCAGCAGTTTGGGAAGGGGGCTCACTGAAGCTTTCTTT. Protein product: CASSLGRGLTEAFF. The chain links TRBV27 to TRBJ1-1, with 7 bases that match TRBD1. The CDR3 is 14 amino acids. After removal of 3 bases from V and 4 bases from J, the junction contained 5 bases not matched to a gene. The germline V gene encodes CDR1 MNHEY and CDR2 SMNVEV (reference sequence).

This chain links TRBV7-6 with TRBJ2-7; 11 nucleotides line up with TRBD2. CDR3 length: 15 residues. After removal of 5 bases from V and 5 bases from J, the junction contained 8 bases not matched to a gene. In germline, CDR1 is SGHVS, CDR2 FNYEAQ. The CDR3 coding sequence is TGTGCCAGCAGCAACCGACTAGCGGGACCTGACGAGCAGTACTTC. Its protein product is CASSNRLAGPDEQYF.